This T cell receptor beta chain was sequenced during a study of Ad26.COV2.S vaccination and SARS-CoV-2 variants. Study details: Recipients of Ad26.COV2.S got it intramuscularly, once or twice 56 days apart.

The treatment is: over 15 received Ad26.COV2.S at low or high dose, single or two shots; several received placebo; per-sample allocation not given. Day 63 after the first injection of vaccine or placebo was the sampling time. Participants' vaccine, an Ad26 vector, delivered Wuhan-strain SARS-CoV-2 spike. Turning to this clone: The antigen remains undetermined.

The CDR3 length is 16 residues. Germline values: CDR1 LNHDA, CDR2 SQIVND (reference sequence). V lost 6 bases, J lost 0 bases, and 12 bases lay in between. General study points: Substantial breadth was reported for post-vaccination spike-specific CD8+ and CD4+ T cells.

TCRdb's copy holds only in-frame clones and misses some; the assay was immunoSEQ multiplex PCR. The table has about 680,000 clones, 89% seen once. The chain is built from TRBV19 and TRBJ1-6; D is unresolved. The clonotype was recovered from a person aged 18-65 years who received the Ad26.COV2.S COVID-19 vaccine or a placebo. Sequencing was performed on peripheral blood, taken in a trial of Ad26.COV2.S vaccine versus placebo. CDR3 loop: CASRSQYSSYNSPLHF. Here the CDR3 DNA reads TGTGCCAGTAGATCCCAATATAGCTCCTATAATTCACCCCTCCACTTT.